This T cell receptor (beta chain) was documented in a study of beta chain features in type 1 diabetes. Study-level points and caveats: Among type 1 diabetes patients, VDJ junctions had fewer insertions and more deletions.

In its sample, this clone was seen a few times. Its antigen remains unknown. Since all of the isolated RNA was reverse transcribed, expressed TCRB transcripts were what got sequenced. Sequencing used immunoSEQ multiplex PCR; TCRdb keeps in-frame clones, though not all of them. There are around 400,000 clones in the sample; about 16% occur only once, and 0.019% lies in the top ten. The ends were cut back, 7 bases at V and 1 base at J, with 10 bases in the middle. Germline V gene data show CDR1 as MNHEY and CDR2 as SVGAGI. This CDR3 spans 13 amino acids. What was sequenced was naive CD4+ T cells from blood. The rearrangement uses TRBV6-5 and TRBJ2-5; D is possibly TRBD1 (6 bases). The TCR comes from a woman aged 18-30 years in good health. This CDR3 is CASTRTAQETQYF. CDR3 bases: TGTGCCAGCACTAGGACAGCCCAAGAGACCCAGTACTTC.